The TCR beta chain described here comes from a study of molecular identifiers for immune sequencing clone quantification. Trimming left V 1 base short and J 0 bases short, with 11 bases between. Germline CDR1 is SGHTS and CDR2 is YDEGEE. This CDR3 contains 15 residues. TCRdb called the PCR reads again in MiXCR, with one record for every CDR3 protein. Among about 640,000 distinct CDR3 sequences, around 20% were seen once, and the ten largest hold roughly 0.83%. The TCR comes from a human donor in good health. Some libraries in this study had Jurkat cell RNA spiked in. V is TRBV5-8 and J is TRBJ2-7; the D gene is possibly TRBD2 (6 bases). Sample: naive CD8+ T cells from blood, with Jurkat cell RNA spiked in. As to subset: FACS-sorted CD8+CD4-CCR7+CD45RA+ naive T cells. This CDR3 is CASSLTSRISYEQYF. CDR3 DNA: TGTGCCAGCAGCTTGACTAGCCGAATCTCCTACGAGCAGTACTTC. The full variable domain, completed using reference TRBV5-8 and TRBJ2-7, is EAGVTQSPTHLIKTRGQQATLRCSPISGHTSVYWYQQALGLGLQFLLWYDEGEERNRGNFPPRFSGRQFPNYSSELNVNALELEDSALYLCASSLTSRISYEQYFGPGTRLTVT.